The T cell receptor beta chain under discussion was sequenced for a study of blood T cell repertoires in COVID-19. Study at large: Spain, Italy and the United States supplied samples that represented acute and convalescent COVID-19. T cells, B-cell-depleted T cells, or PBMCs provided the cDNA or gDNA that served as material.

Generated by immunoSEQ multiplex PCR, the TCRdb table keeps only in-frame clones and is missing some. The sample has approximately 200,000 clones; roughly 80% are singletons. Per the germline V gene, CDR1 is KGHDR and CDR2 is SFDVKD. V dropped 9 bases and J dropped 4 bases, with 14 bases sitting between them. CDR3 length equals 13 residues. Sequencing was carried out using peripheral blood. The sequence derives from a woman aged 30 to 39 who had recovered from COVID-19. This chain connects TRBV24-1 to TRBJ1-2; D might be TRBD1 (5 bases). The CDR3 here is CATAGDAGYGYTF. The CDR3 DNA reads as TGTGCCACCGCGGGGGACGCAGGCTATGGCTACACCTTC.